This T cell receptor (beta chain) was captured in a study of shared clonotypes between healthy human individuals (TCRdb year 2020). Notes on the research overall: A couple of women and three men aged 18 to 49 years were included in the cohort. For each donor, CD4 naive and CD4 memory were each given three plates, CD8 naive was given two plates, and CD8 memory was given one plate. Leukapheresis yielded between about 0.85 and 9.5 billion PBMCs per donor. To estimate repertoire size and how much clonotypes are shared between individuals, the study performed deep sequencing of blood TCR repertoires from five healthy adults. To increase sequencing depth and limit assay-specific biases, TCR repertoire library preparation and sequencing were carried out by different laboratories using diverse techniques. Points the paper makes about the study in general: About 5% of naive CD4, 3.5% of naive CD8, roughly 2.5% of memory CD4, and 0.35% to 0.5% of memory CD8 clonotypes were shared across several donors. Incomplete sequencing was indicated by rarefaction of sorted-subset datasets, despite the large sequencing depth. The genetic and exposure-history diversity represented was limited by the small number of donors. Compared with non-shared clonotypes, the clonotypes found in all four sorted-subset donors had higher generation probabilities. Pairwise subsampling led to the expectation that sequencing depth would affect the degree of clonotype sharing among donors. Larger estimated clonotype richness was generally found for naive subsets than for memory subsets. Sampling was limited to blood, and TCR repertoires in tissue likely differ from TCR repertoires in blood.

For the CD8 naive samples, CD45RO-negative cells were positively selected for CCR7, yielding a CD45RA+CCR7+ population from which TemRA cells were excluded. The donors were healthy, HIV-negative adults who had no recently reported acute infections or vaccinations. Every donor was a Caucasian adult residing in Nashville, Tennessee, USA. Blood was obtained by leukapheresis, after which PBMCs were separated by Ficoll-Histopaque density gradient centrifugation and cryopreserved in liquid nitrogen vapor phase. Analytical flow cytometry was used to check the purity and quantity of each magnetically sorted T cell population. Each sorted fraction had its genomic DNA isolated and then quantified by UV absorbance on a Nanodrop 2000c. From the cysteine through the phenylalanine, the CDR3 covers 15 amino acids. The read is trimmed to its CDR3 DNA, 45 bases read in frame from base 1. As encoded in the germline V gene, CDR1 is SGHTA while CDR2 is FQGNSA. V is shortened by 1 base, J by 0 bases, and the region joining them spans 7 bases.

TCR CDR3 regions were amplified from genomic DNA by multiplex PCR using the deep immunoSEQ assay. Extracted genomic DNA from each cell subset was distributed evenly across all wells of several immunoSEQ 96-well plates, and each plate was treated as a replicate. For sorted subsets, around 0.2 ug genomic DNA, equal to tens of thousands of T cell genomes, was loaded into each replicate PCR. Purified libraries were quantified with a Qubit 3.0 fluorometer, sized on a Bioanalyzer 2100, and re-quantified with the KAPA Library Quantification kit. A separate single-read 150-cycle Illumina NextSeq 550 flow cell was used to sequence each immunoSEQ 96-well plate. Per the source publication's procedure: Because the immunoSEQ output held only junctional sequences and lacked quality scores, the filtering could not match the filtering applied to full-length reads. Sequences were annotated with PyIR, a Python wrapper for IgBLAST v1.9, and V/J genes and CDR3 were assigned using IMGT germline references. Reads were removed for weak V/J assignments (E-value above 1e-6), missing CDR3, stop codons, out-of-frame junctions, or ambiguous translated residues. A V3J clonotype was defined by an identical inferred V gene, J gene, and CDR3 amino acid sequence. To compute the percentage overlap between repertoires, the number of shared unique clonotypes was divided by the size of the smaller repertoire. Three approaches were used to assess repertoire richness: RTK rarefaction, the Chao1 estimator, and Recon v2.1 estimates of unobserved clonotypes. OLGA was used to compute generation probabilities for all TCRbeta clonotypes that the gDNA method yielded from a few donors. TCRdb limited this immuneACCESS table to in-frame rearrangements with V and J called. A share of clones is missing; checked studies link under half to unresolved V genes, and the rest is unexplained. That table supplies the V and J calls and clone size; D and trimming were determined from the DNA. Across this sample there are about 2 million clones, with approximately 94% seen only once. 1.1% of the sample lies in the top ten.

Of note for this clone: The antigen this receptor binds is unknown. The record has no base qualities; no much larger clone is one base away. The identical CDR3 is also encoded by other nucleotide sequences in the sample.

The sample consisted of naive CD8+ T cells sorted from blood. According to the study, the label for this sample's cell subset or site signals: CD45RA+CCR7+. The origin of this receptor is a man younger than 30 in good health. The sequence joins TRBV7-2 to TRBJ2-1, with the D segment identity uncertain. The sequenced DNA is TGTGCCAGCAGCTTAGTTGGCGGCTCCTACAATGAGCAGTTCTTC. The encoded protein is CASSLVGGSYNEQFF.